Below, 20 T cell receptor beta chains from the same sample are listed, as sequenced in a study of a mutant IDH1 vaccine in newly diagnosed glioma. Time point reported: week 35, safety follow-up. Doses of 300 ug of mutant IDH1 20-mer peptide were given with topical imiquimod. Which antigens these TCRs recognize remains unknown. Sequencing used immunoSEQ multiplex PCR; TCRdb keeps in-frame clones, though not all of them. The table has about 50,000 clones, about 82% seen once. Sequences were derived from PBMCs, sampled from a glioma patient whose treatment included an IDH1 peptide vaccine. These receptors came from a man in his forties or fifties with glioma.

The CDR3 protein is CASSPDPRGSSYEQYF. For the CDR3, the DNA is TGTGCCAGCAGCCCGGATCCGCGGGGTAGCTCCTACGAGCAGTACTTC. This rearrangement joins TRBV27 to TRBJ2-7; TRBD2 is a possible D gene (6 bases). The germline CDR1 and CDR2 sequences are MNHEY and SMNVEV (reference sequence). V was cut by 6 bases and J by 0 bases, with 18 bases left in between. CDR3 length equals 16 residues.

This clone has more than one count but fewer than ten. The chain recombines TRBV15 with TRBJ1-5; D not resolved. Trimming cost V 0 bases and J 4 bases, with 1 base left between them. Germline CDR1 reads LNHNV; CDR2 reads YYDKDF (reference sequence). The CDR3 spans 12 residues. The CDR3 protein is CATSRDNQPQHF. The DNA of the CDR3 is TGTGCCACCAGCAGAGATAATCAGCCCCAGCATTTT. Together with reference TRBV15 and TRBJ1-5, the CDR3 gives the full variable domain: DAMVIQNPRYQVTQFGKPVTLSCSQTLNHNVMYWYQQKSSQAPKLLFHYYDKDFNNEADTPDNFQSRRPNTSFCFLDIRSPGLGDTAMYLCATSRDNQPQHFGDGTRLSIL.

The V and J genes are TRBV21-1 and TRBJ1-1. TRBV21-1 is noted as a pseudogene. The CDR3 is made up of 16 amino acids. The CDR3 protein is CTSSKRGGISDTEAFF. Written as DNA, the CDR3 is TGTACCAGCAGCAAAAGGGGGGGAATAAGCGACACTGAAGCTTTCTTT.

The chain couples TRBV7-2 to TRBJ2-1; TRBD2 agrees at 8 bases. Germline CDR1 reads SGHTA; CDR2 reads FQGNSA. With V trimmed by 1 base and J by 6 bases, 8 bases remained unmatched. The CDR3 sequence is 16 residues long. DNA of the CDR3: TGTGCCAGCAGCTTAGTTCGGGCTAGCGGGTTCAATGAGCAGTTCTTC. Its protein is CASSLVRASGFNEQFF.

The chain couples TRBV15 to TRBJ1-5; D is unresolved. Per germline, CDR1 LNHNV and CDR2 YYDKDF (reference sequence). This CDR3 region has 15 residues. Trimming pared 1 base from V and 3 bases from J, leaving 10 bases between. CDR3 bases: TGTGCCACCAGCAGAGGCAGAGCCCCCAATCAGCCCCAGCATTTT. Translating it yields CATSRGRAPNQPQHF.

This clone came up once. CDR3 residues: CASSIDSVGGLEQFF. The CDR3 region has the DNA TGTGCCAGTAGTATAGATAGTGTTGGGGGATTGGAGCAGTTCTTC. The gene calls are TRBV19 and TRBJ2-1; the D gene could be TRBD1 or TRBD2 (5 bases each). The V end was cut by 0 bases, the J end by 10 bases, with 16 bases between. In germline, CDR1 is LNHDA, CDR2 SQIVND (reference sequence). The CDR3 is 15 amino acids. The variable domain in full, completed from reference TRBV19 and TRBJ2-1, reads DGGITQSPKYLFRKEGQNVTLSCEQNLNHDAMYWYRQDPGQGLRLIYYSQIVNDFQKGDIAEGYSVSREKKESFPLTVTSAQKNPTAFYLCASSIDSVGGLEQFFGPGTRLTVL.

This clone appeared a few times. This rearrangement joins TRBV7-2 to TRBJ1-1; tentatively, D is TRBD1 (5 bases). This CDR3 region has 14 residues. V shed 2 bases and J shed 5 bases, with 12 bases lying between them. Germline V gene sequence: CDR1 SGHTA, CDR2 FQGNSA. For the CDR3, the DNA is TGTGCCAGCAGCTTACAGGGAGATCGGACTGAAGCTTTCTTT. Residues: CASSLQGDRTEAFF.

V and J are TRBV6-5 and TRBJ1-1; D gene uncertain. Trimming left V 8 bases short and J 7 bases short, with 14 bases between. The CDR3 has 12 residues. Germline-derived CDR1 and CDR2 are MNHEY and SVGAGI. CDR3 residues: CASGPSGREAFF. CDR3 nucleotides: TGTGCCAGCGGACCCAGTGGCCGTGAAGCTTTCTTT.

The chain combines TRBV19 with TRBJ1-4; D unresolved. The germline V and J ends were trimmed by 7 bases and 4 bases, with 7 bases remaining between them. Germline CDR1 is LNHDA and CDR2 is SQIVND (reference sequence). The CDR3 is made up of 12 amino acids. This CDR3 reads CASTGNNEKLFF. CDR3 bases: TGTGCCAGTACCGGCAATAATGAAAAACTGTTTTTT.

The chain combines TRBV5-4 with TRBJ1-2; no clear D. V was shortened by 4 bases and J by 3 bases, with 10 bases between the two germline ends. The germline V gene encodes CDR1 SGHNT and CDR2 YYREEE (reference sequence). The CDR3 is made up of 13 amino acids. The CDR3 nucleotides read TGTGCCAGCAGCGTAGAGGCAGACTATGGCTACACCTTC. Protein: CASSVEADYGYTF.

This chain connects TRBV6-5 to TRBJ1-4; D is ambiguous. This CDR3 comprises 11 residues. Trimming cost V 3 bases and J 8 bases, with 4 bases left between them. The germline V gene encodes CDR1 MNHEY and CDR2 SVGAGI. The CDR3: CASSYGEKLFF. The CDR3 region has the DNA TGTGCCAGCAGTTATGGGGAAAAACTGTTTTTT.

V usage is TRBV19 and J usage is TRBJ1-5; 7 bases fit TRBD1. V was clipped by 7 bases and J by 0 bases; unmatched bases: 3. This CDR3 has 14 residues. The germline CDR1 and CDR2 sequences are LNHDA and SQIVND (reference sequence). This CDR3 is CASTDRNSNQPQHF. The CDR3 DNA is TGTGCCAGTACGGACAGGAATAGCAATCAGCCCCAGCATTTT.

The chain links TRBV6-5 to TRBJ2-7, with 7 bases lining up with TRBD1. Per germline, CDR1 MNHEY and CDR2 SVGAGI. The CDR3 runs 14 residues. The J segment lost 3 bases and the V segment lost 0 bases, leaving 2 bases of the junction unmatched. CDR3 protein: CASSYSGTDYEQYF. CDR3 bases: TGTGCCAGCAGTTACTCGGGGACAGACTACGAGCAGTACTTC.

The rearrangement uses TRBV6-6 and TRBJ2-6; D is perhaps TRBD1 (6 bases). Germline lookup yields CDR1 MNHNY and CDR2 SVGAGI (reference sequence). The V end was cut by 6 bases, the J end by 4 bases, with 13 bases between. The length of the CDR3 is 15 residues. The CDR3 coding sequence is TGTGCCAGCAGGGACTCAGGGGTGGGGGCCAACGTCCTGACTTTC. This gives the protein CASRDSGVGANVLTF.

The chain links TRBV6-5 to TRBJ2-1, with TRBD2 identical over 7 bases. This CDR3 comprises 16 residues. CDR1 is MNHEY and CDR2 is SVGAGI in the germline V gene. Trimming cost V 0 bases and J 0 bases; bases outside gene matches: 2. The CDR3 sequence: CASSYSGGSSYNEQFF. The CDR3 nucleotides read TGTGCCAGCAGTTACTCTGGCGGGAGCTCCTACAATGAGCAGTTCTTC.

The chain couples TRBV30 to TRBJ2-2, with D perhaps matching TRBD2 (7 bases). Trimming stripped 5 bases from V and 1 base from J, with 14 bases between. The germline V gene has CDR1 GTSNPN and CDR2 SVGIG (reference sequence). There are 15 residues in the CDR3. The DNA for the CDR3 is TGTGCCTGGCTGAGGGGGGAGGGGAACACCGGGGAGCTGTTTTTT. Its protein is CAWLRGEGNTGELFF.

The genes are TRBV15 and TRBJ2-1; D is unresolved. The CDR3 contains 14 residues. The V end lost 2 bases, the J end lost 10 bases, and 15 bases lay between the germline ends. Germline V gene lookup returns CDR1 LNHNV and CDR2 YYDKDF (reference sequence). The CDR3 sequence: CATSRRSGTREQFF. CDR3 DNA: TGTGCCACCAGCAGACGGTCCGGTACAAGGGAGCAGTTCTTC.

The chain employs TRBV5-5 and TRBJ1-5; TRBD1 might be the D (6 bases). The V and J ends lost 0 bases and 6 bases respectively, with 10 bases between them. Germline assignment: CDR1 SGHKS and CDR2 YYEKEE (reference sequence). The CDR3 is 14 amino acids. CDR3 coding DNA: TGTGCCAGCAGCTTGGAGGAGGGGGGTCAGCCCCAGCATTTT. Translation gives CASSLEEGGQPQHF.

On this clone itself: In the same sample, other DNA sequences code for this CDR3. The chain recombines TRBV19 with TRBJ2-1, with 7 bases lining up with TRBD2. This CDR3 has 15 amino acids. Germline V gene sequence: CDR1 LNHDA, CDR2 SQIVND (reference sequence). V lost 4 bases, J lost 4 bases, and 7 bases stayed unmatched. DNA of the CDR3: TGTGCCAGTAGTACCGTAGCGGGCCCTTACAATGAGCAGTTCTTC. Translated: CASSTVAGPYNEQFF.

The CDR3 reads CASSPTVPGLAGGPTDTQYF. Here the CDR3 DNA reads TGTGCCAGCAGTCCGACAGTCCCGGGACTAGCGGGAGGGCCTACAGATACGCAGTATTTT. This chain joins TRBV28 and TRBJ2-3; 16 nucleotides match TRBD2. V lost 5 bases to trimming and J lost 3 bases; unmatched junction nucleotides: 14. This CDR3 has 20 amino acids. From germline, CDR1 is MDHEN and CDR2 SYDVKM.